Below, one T cell receptor (beta chain) is given with its context. Its binding antigen is unknown. Per-base quality was not reported, and no clone a single base away is much larger than it. Genomic DNA was isolated from the sorted cells so that the TCRbeta CDR3 region could be sequenced. The immunoSEQ Assay was used to sequence the TCRbeta CDR3 regions. As stored in TCRdb, this immuneACCESS dataset retains in-frame rearrangements with V and J assigned. A fraction of the clones does not appear; measured against another copy, unresolved V genes explain less than half of the discrepancy, and the remainder lacks a known reason. The sample yields some 82,000 clones; about 91% were counted once. The ten largest clones represent roughly 2.1% of the sample. This record comes from a study of OX40 agonist ivuxolimab in advanced cancers. With respect to the entire study: Ivuxolimab was a fully human IgG2 agonistic monoclonal antibody targeting the costimulatory receptor OX40 (CD134). Intravenous ivuxolimab was administered to patients every 2 weeks at six dose levels: 0.01, 0.1, 0.3, 1.5, 3 and 10 mg/kg. Of the roughly 54 patients in dose escalation, about 20 had hepatocellular carcinoma, about 15 had melanoma, 9 had renal cell carcinoma and 9 had head and neck cancer. In the dose-escalation cohort, around four fifths of patients were male, and the mean age was 60 years with a range of about 20 to 80. Patients were allowed to have had prior anti-PD-1, anti-PD-L1 or anti-CTLA-4 therapy, and 40% to 45% of the dose-escalation patients had previously received checkpoint inhibitors. Partial responses occurred in three dose-escalation patients, of whom one had hepatocellular carcinoma and two had cutaneous melanoma. The point of sequencing TCRbeta in the periphery was to test whether ivuxolimab changed TCR sequence diversity and drove clonal T-cell expansion. The monotherapy dose-escalation portion (N ≈ 55 patients) of the phase I ivuxolimab trial is reported in the paper. Results and caveats for the whole study, not just this receptor: In the 0.1-3.0 mg/kg groups, partial responders had among the lowest normalized peripheral clonal expansion, particularly in CD8+ T cells. After ivuxolimab, CD8+ T cells had more expanded clones than CD4+ T cells on average. At doses from 0.1 to 3.0 mg/kg, clonal expansion was seen in both CD4+ and CD8+ blood T cells between baseline and week 6. Low levels of normalized T-cell clonal expansion were also seen in some patients who did not respond. Which antigens the clonally expanded peripheral T cells were specific for was not determined.

Looking up the germline V gene (reference sequence) yields CDR1 LNHDA and CDR2 SQIVND. V is shortened by 5 bases, J by 4 bases, and the region joining them spans 15 bases. There are 15 amino acids in the CDR3, from cysteine to phenylalanine inclusive. The only DNA kept is the CDR3, 45 bases in frame from the first base. Patients with a history of autoimmune disease or receiving systemic immunosuppression were excluded from the trial. Peripheral blood for TCR sequencing was collected from all dose cohorts at baseline, on cycle 4 day 1, and on cycle 7 day 1. The samples were drawn from a first-in-human, open-label, multicenter phase I dose-escalation trial of ivuxolimab. Adults with locally advanced or metastatic melanoma, renal cell, hepatocellular, or head and neck squamous cell carcinoma were enrolled in the trial. Before TCR sequencing, CD4+ and CD8+ T cells were separately sorted from peripheral blood.

This clonotype originated in an adult with an advanced solid tumor such as melanoma, head and neck, liver or kidney cancer. The material sequenced was CD4+ or CD8+ T cells sorted from blood, taken in a trial of the OX40 agonist ivuxolimab. Here the chain combines TRBV19 and TRBJ1-5; the D gene assignment is ambiguous. The nucleotide sequence reads TGTGCCAGTAGTGCAGGAGAGAACCTTAATCAGCCCCAGCATTTT. Its coded protein is CASSAGENLNQPQHF.